This TCR beta chain was recovered during a study of blood T cell repertoires in COVID-19. About the research overall: Material from acute and convalescent COVID-19 was sourced from the United States, Italy and Spain. In each case, the material was cDNA or gDNA derived from T cells, B-cell-depleted T cells, or PBMCs.

Note on this clone: Other DNA sequences in this specimen translate into the identical CDR3.

In the original workflow: Reference gene primer amplification gave estimated nucleated cell counts. The protocol was immunoSEQ multiplex PCR, while the TCRdb copy is restricted to in-frame clones and leaves out a portion. The V and J calls and clone size were taken over from that table, and D and trimming were inferred from the DNA. Here the sample spans around 92,000 clones, around 84% being singletons. This CDR3 region has 15 residues. V was pared by 0 bases and J by 4 bases, with 10 bases between. CDR1 is KGHSH and CDR2 is LQKENI in the germline V gene. The sequencing input was peripheral blood. V gene TRBV18 combines with J gene TRBJ1-5, with D perhaps TRBD1 (5 bases). This sequence was found in a woman aged 60-70 years in a cohort sampled during active or convalescent COVID-19. CDR3 loop: CASSPPGGGNQPQHF. The DNA of the CDR3 is TGTGCCAGCTCACCACCAGGCGGGGGGAATCAGCCCCAGCATTTT.